This TCR beta chain appears in the sequencing data of a study of blood T cell repertoires in COVID-19. Study details: Samples representing acute and convalescent COVID-19 were sourced from the United States, Italy and Spain. PBMCs, B-cell-depleted T cells, or T cells provided the cDNA or gDNA that made up the material.

Seattle patient enrollment occurred during active infection, with longitudinal follow-up thereafter. Study processing details: Reference gene primer amplification in the assay estimated nucleated cell counts. Profiling relied on immunoSEQ multiplex PCR, and the TCRdb table lists in-frame clones only, not all of them. That table furnishes V, J and clone size, whereas the DNA furnished D and trimming. This table holds 200,000 to 300,000 clones, about 87% found once. Germline values: CDR1 WSHSY, CDR2 SAAADI. With V trimmed by 0 bases and J by 8 bases, 7 bases remained unmatched. The CDR3 loop spans 16 amino acids.

Material for sequencing was peripheral blood. The clonotype was recovered from a woman aged 55-70 years with COVID-19, enrolled during active disease. The rearrangement links TRBV10-2 to TRBJ2-1, with 10 nucleotides matching TRBD2. The DNA for the CDR3 is TGCGCCAGCAGTGAGTCGGGGCTAGCGGGAGTCGATGAGCAGTTCTTC. Amino acid sequence: CASSESGLAGVDEQFF.